The rows below give T cell receptor beta chains drawn from one sample of a study of cytomegalovirus exposure and HLA in healthy donors. Method: immunoSEQ multiplex PCR; TCRdb's copy keeps in-frame clones and lacks some. The data contain 60,000 to 80,000 clones, approximately 67% of them seen just once; the ten biggest clones take up roughly 3.1%. Sample: PBMCs. Receptors originate from a man aged 25 to 45 in good health and CMV-seronegative. Both conserved end residues are part of each CDR3. D genes are given only for firm matches. Where a row states a size, it is once, few, many or the class of an expanded clone; other rows omit it.

few,TRBV9,TRBJ2-3,-,CASSPFEDTQYF,TGTGCCAGCAGCCCCTTCGAGGATACGCAGTATTTT
-,TRBV4-2,TRBJ1-5,-,CASSPESVLNQPQHF,TGTGCCAGCAGCCCTGAGTCCGTCTTGAATCAGCCCCAGCATTTT
-,TRBV11-2,TRBJ1-2,-,CASSLSGNYGYTF,TGTGCCAGCAGCTTATCCGGGAACTATGGCTACACCTTC
-,TRBV29-1,TRBJ1-2,-,CSVVTGTNYGYTF,TGCAGCGTTGTTACAGGGACAAACTATGGCTACACCTTC
-,TRBV6-5,TRBJ1-3,-,CASGGGNPGNTIYF,TGTGCCAGCGGGGGGGGAAATCCTGGAAACACCATATATTTT
-,TRBV6-1,TRBJ2-5,TRBD1,CASSETGGPIQYF,TGTGCCAGCAGTGAAACAGGGGGCCCGATCCAGTACTTC
-,TRBV5-6,TRBJ1-6,TRBD1,CASSLWGRQGGSPLHF,TGTGCCAGCAGCTTGTGGGGGAGACAGGGGGGATCACCCCTCCACTTT
-,TRBV5-6,TRBJ2-1,-,CASSSQGNEQFF,TGTGCCAGCAGCAGCCAGGGGAATGAGCAGTTCTTC
-,TRBV25-1,TRBJ2-4,-,CASSGVGRMSSSNIQYF,TGTGCCAGCAGCGGGGTAGGACGGATGAGTTCGTCGAACATTCAGTACTTC
few,TRBV30,TRBJ2-7,TRBD1,CAWSFGTGDYEQYF,TGTGCCTGGAGTTTTGGGACAGGGGACTACGAGCAGTACTTC
-,TRBV23-1,TRBJ2-5,-,CASSQSRETQYF,TGCGCCAGCAGTCAATCGAGGGAGACCCAGTACTTC
-,TRBV30,TRBJ1-2,-,CAWSPSSVGYTF,TGTGCCTGGAGTCCAAGCTCCGTTGGCTACACCTTC
-,TRBV7-2,TRBJ1-5,-,CASSDQGQPQHF,TGTGCCAGCAGCGACCAGGGACAGCCCCAGCATTTT
-,TRBV5-1,TRBJ1-2,TRBD1,CASSFSGQGIYGYTF,TGCGCCAGCAGCTTTTCAGGACAGGGGATCTATGGCTACACCTTC
-,TRBV6-5,TRBJ2-3,TRBD2,CASSSLAGPSTDTQYF,TGTGCCAGCAGTTCCCTAGCGGGGCCGAGCACAGATACGCAGTATTTT
-,TRBV29-1,TRBJ2-5,-,CSVEGAGRGVETQYF,TGCAGCGTTGAGGGGGCAGGACGAGGCGTGGAGACCCAGTACTTC
-,TRBV2,TRBJ2-1,-,CASSGRTNHNEQFF,TGTGCCAGCAGTGGTAGGACTAACCACAATGAGCAGTTCTTC
-,TRBV18,TRBJ2-1,TRBD1,CASSDWTGTNEQFF,TGTGCCAGCTCAGATTGGACAGGGACCAATGAGCAGTTCTTC
-,TRBV19,TRBJ1-1,TRBD1,CASSEAGGTEAFF,TGTGCCAGTAGTGAGGCAGGGGGGACTGAAGCTTTCTTT
-,TRBV6-5,TRBJ1-1,-,CASSLQNTEAFF,TGTGCCAGCAGCTTACAGAACACTGAAGCTTTCTTT
-,TRBV7-3,TRBJ2-1,-,CASSSRYNEQFF,TGTGCCAGCAGCTCCCGGTACAATGAGCAGTTCTTC
-,TRBV11-2,TRBJ1-2,-,CASSPYRELPNYGYTF,TGTGCCAGCAGCCCTTATCGTGAGTTGCCTAACTATGGCTACACCTTC
-,TRBV6-4,TRBJ2-7,-,CASRGTPPTHEQYF,TGTGCCAGCAGGGGGACACCGCCGACCCACGAGCAGTACTTC
-,TRBV6-5,TRBJ2-5,TRBD2,CASGLAGAGTQYF,TGTGCCAGCGGCCTAGCGGGGGCGGGGACCCAGTACTTC
-,TRBV6-5,TRBJ2-7,-,CASKSGDNYEQYF,TGTGCCAGCAAGTCTGGGGACAACTACGAGCAGTACTTC
-,TRBV28,TRBJ1-4,-,CASSLRSGELFF,TGTGCCAGCAGCCTCCGGTCCGGGGAACTGTTTTTT
-,TRBV2,TRBJ2-5,-,CASSEWAIQRAQYF,TGTGCCAGCAGTGAATGGGCCATTCAGCGGGCCCAGTACTTC
few,TRBV5-6,TRBJ2-1,TRBD1,CASWDSFSYNEQFF,TGTGCCAGCTGGGACAGCTTCTCCTACAATGAGCAGTTCTTC
medium-sized,TRBV4-1,TRBJ2-3,TRBD2,CASSLGLAGFASTDTQYF,TGCGCCAGCAGCCTAGGACTAGCGGGGTTTGCAAGCACAGATACGCAGTATTTT
-,TRBV5-4,TRBJ1-1,TRBD1,CASSWDSYTEAFF,TGTGCCAGCAGCTGGGACAGCTACACTGAAGCTTTCTTT